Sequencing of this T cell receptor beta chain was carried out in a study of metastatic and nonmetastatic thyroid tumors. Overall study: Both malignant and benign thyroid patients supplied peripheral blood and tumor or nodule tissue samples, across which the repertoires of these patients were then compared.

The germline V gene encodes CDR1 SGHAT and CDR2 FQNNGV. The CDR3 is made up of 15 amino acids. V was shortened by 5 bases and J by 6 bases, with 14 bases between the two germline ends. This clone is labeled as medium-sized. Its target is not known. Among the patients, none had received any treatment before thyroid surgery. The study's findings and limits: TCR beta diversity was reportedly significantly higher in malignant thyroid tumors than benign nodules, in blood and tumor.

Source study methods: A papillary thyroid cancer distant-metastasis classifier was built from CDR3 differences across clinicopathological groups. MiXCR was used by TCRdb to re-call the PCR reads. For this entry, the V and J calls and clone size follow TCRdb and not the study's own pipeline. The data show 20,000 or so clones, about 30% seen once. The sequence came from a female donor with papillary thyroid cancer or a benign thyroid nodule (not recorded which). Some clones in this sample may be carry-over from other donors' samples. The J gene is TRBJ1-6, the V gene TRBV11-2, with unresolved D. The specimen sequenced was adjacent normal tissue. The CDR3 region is CASSPSWSPNSPLHF. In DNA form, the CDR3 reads TGTGCCAGCAGCCCGAGCTGGAGCCCTAATTCACCCCTCCACTTT.